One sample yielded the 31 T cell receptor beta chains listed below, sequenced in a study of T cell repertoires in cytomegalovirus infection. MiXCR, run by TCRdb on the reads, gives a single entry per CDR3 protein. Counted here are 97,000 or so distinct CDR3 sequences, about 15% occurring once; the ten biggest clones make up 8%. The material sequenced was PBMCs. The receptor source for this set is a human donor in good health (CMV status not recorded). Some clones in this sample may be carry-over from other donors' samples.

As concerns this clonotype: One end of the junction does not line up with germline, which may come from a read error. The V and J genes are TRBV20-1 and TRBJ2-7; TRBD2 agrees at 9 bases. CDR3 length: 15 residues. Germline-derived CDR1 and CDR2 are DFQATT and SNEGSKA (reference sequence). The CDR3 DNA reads TGCACTGCTAGAGATCCCAGCGGGGGGCCCTACGAGCAGTACTTC. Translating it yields CTARDPSGGPYEQYF.

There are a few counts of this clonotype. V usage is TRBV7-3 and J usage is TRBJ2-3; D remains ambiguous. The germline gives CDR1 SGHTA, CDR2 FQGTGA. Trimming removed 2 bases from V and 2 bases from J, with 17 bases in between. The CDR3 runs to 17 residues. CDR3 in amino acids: CASSLVRLVGTTDTQYF. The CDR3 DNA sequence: TGTGCCAGCAGCTTAGTGCGGCTAGTAGGCACCACAGATACGCAGTATTTT.

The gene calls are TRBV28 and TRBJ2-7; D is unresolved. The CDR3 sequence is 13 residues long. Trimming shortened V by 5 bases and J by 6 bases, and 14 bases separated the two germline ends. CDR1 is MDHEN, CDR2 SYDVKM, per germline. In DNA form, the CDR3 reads TGTGCCAGCAGTATGGGGTTCCGGGTCGAGCAGTACTTC. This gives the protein CASSMGFRVEQYF.

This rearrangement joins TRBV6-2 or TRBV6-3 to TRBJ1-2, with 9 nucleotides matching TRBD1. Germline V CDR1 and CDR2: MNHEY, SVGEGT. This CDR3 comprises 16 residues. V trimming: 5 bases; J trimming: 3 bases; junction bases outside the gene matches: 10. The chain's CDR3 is CASSDRGARRDYGYTF. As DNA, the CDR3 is TGTGCCAGCAGTGACAGGGGGGCACGGCGAGACTATGGCTACACCTTC.

CDR3 region: CSARPGNRDTGELFF. As DNA, the CDR3 is TGCAGTGCTAGGCCAGGAAACAGAGACACCGGGGAGCTGTTTTTT. The chain carries TRBV20-1 and TRBJ2-2, with unresolved D. V lost 3 bases and J lost 3, with 14 bases in between. The CDR3 is 15 residues long. Germline CDR1 and CDR2: DFQATT and SNEGSKA (reference sequence).

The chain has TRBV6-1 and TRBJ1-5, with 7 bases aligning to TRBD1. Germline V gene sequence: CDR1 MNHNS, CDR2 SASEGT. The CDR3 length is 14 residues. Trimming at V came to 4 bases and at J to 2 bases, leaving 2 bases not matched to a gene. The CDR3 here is CASSAGTGNQPQHF. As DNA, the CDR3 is TGTGCCAGCAGTGCGGGGACAGGCAATCAGCCCCAGCATTTT.

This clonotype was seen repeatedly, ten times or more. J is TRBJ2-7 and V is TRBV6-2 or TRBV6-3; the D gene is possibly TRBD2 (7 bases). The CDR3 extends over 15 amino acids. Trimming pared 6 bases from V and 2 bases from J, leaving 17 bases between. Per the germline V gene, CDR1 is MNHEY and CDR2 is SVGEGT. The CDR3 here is CASREGGTSTYEQYF. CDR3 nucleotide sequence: TGTGCCAGCAGAGAGGGGGGGACGAGCACCTACGAGCAGTACTTC.

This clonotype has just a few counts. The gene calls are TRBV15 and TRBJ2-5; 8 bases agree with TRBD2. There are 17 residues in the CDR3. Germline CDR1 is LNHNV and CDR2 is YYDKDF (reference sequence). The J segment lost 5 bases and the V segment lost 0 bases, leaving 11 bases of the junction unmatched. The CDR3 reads CATSRDEFRGGGETQYF. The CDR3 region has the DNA TGTGCCACCAGCAGAGATGAGTTTCGGGGGGGTGGGGAGACCCAGTACTTC.

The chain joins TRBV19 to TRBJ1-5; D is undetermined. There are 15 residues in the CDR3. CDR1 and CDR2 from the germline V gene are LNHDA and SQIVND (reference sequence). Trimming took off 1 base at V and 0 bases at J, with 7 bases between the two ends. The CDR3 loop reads CASSIASYSNQPQHF. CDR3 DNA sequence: TGTGCCAGTAGTATAGCCTCTTATAGCAATCAGCCCCAGCATTTT. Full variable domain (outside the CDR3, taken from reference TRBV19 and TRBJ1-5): DGGITQSPKYLFRKEGQNVTLSCEQNLNHDAMYWYRQDPGQGLRLIYYSQIVNDFQKGDIAEGYSVSREKKESFPLTVTSAQKNPTAFYLCASSIASYSNQPQHFGDGTRLSIL.

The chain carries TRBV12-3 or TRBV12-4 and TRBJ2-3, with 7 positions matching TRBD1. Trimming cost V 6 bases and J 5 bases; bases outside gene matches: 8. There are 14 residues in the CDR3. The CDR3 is CASRRDRAVDTQYF. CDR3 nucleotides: TGTGCCAGCAGACGCGACAGGGCGGTAGATACGCAGTATTTT.

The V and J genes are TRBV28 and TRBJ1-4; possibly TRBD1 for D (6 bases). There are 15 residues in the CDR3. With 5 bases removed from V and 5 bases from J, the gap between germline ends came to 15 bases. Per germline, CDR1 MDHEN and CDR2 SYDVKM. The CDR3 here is CASSTHRQGNEKLFF. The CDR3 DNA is TGTGCCAGCAGTACCCACCGGCAGGGGAATGAAAAACTGTTTTTT.

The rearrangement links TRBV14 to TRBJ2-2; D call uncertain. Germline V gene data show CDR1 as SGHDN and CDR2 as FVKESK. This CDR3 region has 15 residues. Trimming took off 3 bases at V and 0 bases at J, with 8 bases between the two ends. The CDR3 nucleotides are TGTGCCAGCAGCCACAGGCGCGCGAACACCGGGGAGCTGTTTTTT. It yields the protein CASSHRRANTGELFF. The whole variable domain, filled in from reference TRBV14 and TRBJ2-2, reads EAGVTQFPSHSVIEKGQTVTLRCDPISGHDNLYWYRRVMGKEIKFLLHFVKESKQDESGMPNNRFLAERTGGTYSTLKVQPAELEDSGVYFCASSHRRANTGELFFGEGSRLTVL.

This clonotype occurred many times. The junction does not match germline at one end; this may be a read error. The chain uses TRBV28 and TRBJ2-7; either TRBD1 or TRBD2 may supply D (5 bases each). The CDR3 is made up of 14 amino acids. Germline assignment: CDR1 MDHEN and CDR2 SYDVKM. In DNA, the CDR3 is TGTGCCAGCAATGAGGACCCCGGGGCGCCGGAGGCTCTCTTC. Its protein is CASNEDPGAPEALF.

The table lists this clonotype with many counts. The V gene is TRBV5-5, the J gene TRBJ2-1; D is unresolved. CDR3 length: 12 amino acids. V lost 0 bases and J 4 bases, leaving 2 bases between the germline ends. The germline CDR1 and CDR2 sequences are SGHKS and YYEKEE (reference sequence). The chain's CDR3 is CASSLEYNEQFF. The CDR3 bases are TGTGCCAGCAGCTTGGAGTACAATGAGCAGTTCTTC.

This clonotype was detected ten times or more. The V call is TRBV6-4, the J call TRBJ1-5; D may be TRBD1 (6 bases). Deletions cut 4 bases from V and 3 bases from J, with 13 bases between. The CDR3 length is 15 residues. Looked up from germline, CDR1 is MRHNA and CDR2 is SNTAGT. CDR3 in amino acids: CASSVSGGNNQPQHF. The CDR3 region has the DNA TGTGCCAGCAGTGTGTCTGGGGGCAACAATCAGCCCCAGCATTTT.

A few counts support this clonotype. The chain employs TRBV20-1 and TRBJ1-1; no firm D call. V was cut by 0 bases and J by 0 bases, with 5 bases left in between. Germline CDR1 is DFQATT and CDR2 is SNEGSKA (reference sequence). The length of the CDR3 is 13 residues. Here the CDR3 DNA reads TGCAGTGCTAGAGATCTAGTGAACACTGAAGCTTTCTTT. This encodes CSARDLVNTEAFF.

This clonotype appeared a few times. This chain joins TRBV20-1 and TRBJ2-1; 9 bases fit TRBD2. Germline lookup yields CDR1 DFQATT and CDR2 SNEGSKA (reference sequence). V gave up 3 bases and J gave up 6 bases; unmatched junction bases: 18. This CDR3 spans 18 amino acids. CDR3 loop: CSASLRGTRAGGLNEQFF. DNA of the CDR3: TGCAGTGCTAGCCTAAGAGGGACTAGAGCGGGGGGACTCAATGAGCAGTTCTTC.

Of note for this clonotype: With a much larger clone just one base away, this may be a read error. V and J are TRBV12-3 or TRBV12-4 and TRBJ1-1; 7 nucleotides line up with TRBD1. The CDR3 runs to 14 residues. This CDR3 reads CDSNLGQSNTEAFF. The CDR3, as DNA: TGTGACAGCAACCTGGGACAGTCCAACACTGAAGCTTTCTTT.

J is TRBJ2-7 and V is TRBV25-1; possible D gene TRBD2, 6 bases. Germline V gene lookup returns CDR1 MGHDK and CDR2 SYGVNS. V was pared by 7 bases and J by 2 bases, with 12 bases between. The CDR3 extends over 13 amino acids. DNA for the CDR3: TGTGCCAGCATCGTCGGAGGGACCTACGAGCAGTACTTC. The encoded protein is CASIVGGTYEQYF.

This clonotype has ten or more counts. The CDR3 protein is CASSATGGNTEAFF. The CDR3, as DNA: TGTGCCAGCAGCGCCACAGGGGGGAACACTGAAGCTTTCTTT. This chain links TRBV7-2 with TRBJ1-1, with 8 positions matching TRBD1. The V and J ends lost 5 bases and 1 base, in that order; junction bases with no gene match: 3. From germline, CDR1 is SGHTA and CDR2 FQGNSA. The CDR3 is 14 residues long.

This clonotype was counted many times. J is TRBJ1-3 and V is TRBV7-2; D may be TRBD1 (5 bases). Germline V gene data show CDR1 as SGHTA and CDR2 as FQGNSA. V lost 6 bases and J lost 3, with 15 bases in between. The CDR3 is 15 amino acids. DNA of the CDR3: TGTGCCAGCAGTTCCTCGAGGGGCGGTGGAAACACCATATATTTT. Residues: CASSSSRGGGNTIYF. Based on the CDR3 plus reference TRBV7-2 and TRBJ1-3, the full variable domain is GAGVSQSPSNKVTEKGKDVELRCDPISGHTALYWYRQSLGQGLEFLIYFQGNSAPDKSGLPSDRFSAERTGGSVSTLTIQRTQQEDSAVYLCASSSSRGGGNTIYFGEGSWLTVV.

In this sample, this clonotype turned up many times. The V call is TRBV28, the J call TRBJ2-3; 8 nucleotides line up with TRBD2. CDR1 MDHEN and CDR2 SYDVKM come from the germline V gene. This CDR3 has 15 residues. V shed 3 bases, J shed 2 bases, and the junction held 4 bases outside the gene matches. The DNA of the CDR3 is TGTGCCAGCAGTTTGGGGCGGGGGGACACAGATACGCAGTATTTT. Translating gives CASSLGRGDTDTQYF.

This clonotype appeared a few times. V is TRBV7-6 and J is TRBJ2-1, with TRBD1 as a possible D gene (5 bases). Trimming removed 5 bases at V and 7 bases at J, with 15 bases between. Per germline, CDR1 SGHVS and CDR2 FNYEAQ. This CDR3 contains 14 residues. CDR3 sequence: CASSPNPGLNEQFF. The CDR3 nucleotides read TGTGCCAGCAGCCCTAACCCAGGGCTGAATGAGCAGTTCTTC.

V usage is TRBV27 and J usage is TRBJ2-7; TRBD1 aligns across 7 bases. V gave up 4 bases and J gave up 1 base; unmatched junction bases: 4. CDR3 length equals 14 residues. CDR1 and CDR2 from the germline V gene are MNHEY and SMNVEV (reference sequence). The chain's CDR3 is CASSWARGSYEQYF. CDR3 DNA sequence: TGTGCCAGCAGTTGGGCCAGGGGGTCCTACGAGCAGTACTTC.

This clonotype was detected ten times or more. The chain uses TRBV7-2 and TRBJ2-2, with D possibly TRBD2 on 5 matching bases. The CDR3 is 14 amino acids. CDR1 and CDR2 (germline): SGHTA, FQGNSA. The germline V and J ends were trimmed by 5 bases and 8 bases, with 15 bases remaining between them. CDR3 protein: CASSKLLGSGELFF. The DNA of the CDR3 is TGTGCCAGCAGCAAGCTACTAGGATCTGGGGAGCTGTTTTTT.

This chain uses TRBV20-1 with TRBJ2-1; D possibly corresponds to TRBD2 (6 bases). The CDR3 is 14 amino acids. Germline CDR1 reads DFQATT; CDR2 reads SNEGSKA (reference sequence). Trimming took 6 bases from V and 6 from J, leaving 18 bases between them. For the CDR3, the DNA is TGCAGTGCCGGGCCCCCGCCGGGGGTCAATGAGCAGTTCTTC. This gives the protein CSAGPPPGVNEQFF.

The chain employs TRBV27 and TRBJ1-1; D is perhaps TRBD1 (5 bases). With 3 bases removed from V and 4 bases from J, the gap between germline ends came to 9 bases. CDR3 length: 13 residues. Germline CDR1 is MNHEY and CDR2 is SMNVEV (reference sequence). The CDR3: CASSFAGFTEAFF. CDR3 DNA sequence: TGTGCCAGCAGTTTTGCAGGGTTCACTGAAGCTTTCTTT.

CDR3 sequence (DNA): TGTGCCAGTAGGCCACCGGGACTAGCGGGGGCCTCTACCGTTGTTAATGAGCAGTTCTTC. Residues: CASRPPGLAGASTVVNEQFF. The J gene is TRBJ2-1, the V gene TRBV19, with 14 bases fitting TRBD2. Germline CDR1 is LNHDA and CDR2 is SQIVND (reference sequence). The CDR3 consists of 20 residues. The junction had 20 bases not matched to a gene; V was cut back by 6 bases and J by 7 bases.

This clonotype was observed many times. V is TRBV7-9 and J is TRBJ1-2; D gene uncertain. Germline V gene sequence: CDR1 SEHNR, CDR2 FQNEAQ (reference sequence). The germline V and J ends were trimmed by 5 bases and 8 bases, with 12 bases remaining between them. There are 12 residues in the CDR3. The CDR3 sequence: CASSQSGVGYTF. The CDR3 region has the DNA TGTGCCAGCAGCCAATCCGGGGTAGGCTACACCTTC. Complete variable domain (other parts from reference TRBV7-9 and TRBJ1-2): DTGVSQNPRHKITKRGQNVTFRCDPISEHNRLYWYRQTLGQGPEFLTYFQNEAQLEKSRLLSDRFSAERPKGSFSTLEIQRTEQGDSAMYLCASSQSGVGYTFGSGTRLTVV.

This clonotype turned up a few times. This chain's CDR3 is CASSQGGVDTQYF. The DNA for the CDR3 is TGCGCCAGCAGCCAGGGCGGGGTTGATACGCAGTATTTT. The chain has TRBV4-3 and TRBJ2-3; tentative D call: TRBD2 (6 bases). V was shortened by 3 bases and J by 6 bases, with 10 bases between the two germline ends. This CDR3 has 13 residues. Germline V gives CDR1 LGHNA, CDR2 YSLEER.

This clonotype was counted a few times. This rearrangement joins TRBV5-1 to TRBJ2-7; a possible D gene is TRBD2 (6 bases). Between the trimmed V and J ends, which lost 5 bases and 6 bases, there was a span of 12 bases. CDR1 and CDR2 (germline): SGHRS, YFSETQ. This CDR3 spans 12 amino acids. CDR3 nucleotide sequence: TGCGCCAGCAGGGGGGGATCAGCCGAGCAGTACTTC. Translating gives CASRGGSAEQYF.